These 9 T cell receptor beta chains share one sample of origin, sequenced in a study of identical twins. TCRdb recomputed calls from the 5' RACE reads with MiXCR, one row per CDR3 protein. Of about 700,000 distinct CDR3 sequences in the sample, approximately 6.1% were seen once. The specimen sequenced was naive T cells sorted from blood. The source is a man between 18 and 29 years old in good health.

This clonotype has a handful of counts. This rearrangement joins TRBV12-3 or TRBV12-4 to TRBJ1-2; TRBD1 aligns across 10 bases. This CDR3 region has 12 residues. CDR3 DNA: TGTGCTAACGGGGACAGGGGCTATGGCTACACCTTC. Translated, it gives CANGDRGYGYTF.

V usage is TRBV20-1 and J usage is TRBJ2-3, with 13 bases lining up with TRBD2. V was clipped by 6 bases and J by 4 bases; unmatched bases: 7. From germline, CDR1 is DFQATT and CDR2 SNEGSKA (reference sequence). The CDR3 is 15 residues long. The CDR3 here is CSAPRTSGRADTQYF. In DNA, the CDR3 is TGCAGTGCACCAAGGACTAGCGGGAGAGCAGATACGCAGTATTTT.

This clonotype was counted ten times or more. The V call is TRBV10-3, the J call TRBJ2-2; the D call may be TRBD1 or TRBD2 (5 bases each). Trimming removed 4 bases at V and 2 bases at J, with 8 bases between. The CDR3 length is 14 residues. From germline, CDR1 is ENHRY and CDR2 SYGVKD. Written as DNA, the CDR3 is TGTGCCATCAGTGGGGACGGCAACACCGGGGAGCTGTTTTTT. The encoded protein is CAISGDGNTGELFF.

In this sample, this clonotype turned up many times. The chain couples TRBV7-2 to TRBJ2-7; D is perhaps TRBD2 (6 bases). V shed 9 bases and J shed 2 bases, with 11 bases lying between them. CDR3 size: 12 residues. Germline CDR1 SGHTA, CDR2 FQGNSA. The CDR3 protein is CASRREAYEQYF. DNA of the CDR3: TGTGCCAGTAGGAGGGAGGCCTACGAGCAGTACTTC.

Only a few counts were recorded for this clonotype. This chain connects TRBV5-1 to TRBJ2-3, with 12 positions matching TRBD2. V dropped 0 bases and J dropped 4; count of bases not matched to a gene: 3. There are 16 residues in the CDR3. Germline loops: CDR1 SGHRS, CDR2 YFSETQ. This CDR3 reads CASSLATSGSSDTQYF. CDR3 DNA: TGCGCCAGCAGCTTGGCGACTAGCGGGAGCTCAGATACGCAGTATTTT.

The sample holds a few counts of this clonotype. The gene calls are TRBV5-1 and TRBJ2-5; no clear D gene. With 7 bases removed from V and 5 bases from J, the gap between germline ends came to 12 bases. The CDR3 runs 12 residues. Looked up from germline, CDR1 is SGHRS and CDR2 is YFSETQ. CDR3 sequence: CASGEAWETQYF. The DNA of the CDR3 is TGCGCCAGCGGCGAGGCGTGGGAGACCCAGTACTTC.

This chain uses TRBV7-9 with TRBJ2-1; 11 nucleotides line up with TRBD2. The CDR3 runs 17 residues. Germline V lookup: CDR1 SEHNR, CDR2 FQNEAQ (reference sequence). Trimming at V came to 0 bases and at J to 4 bases, leaving 5 bases not matched to a gene. The CDR3 spells CASSLAASGRPYNEQFF. DNA of the CDR3: TGTGCCAGCAGCTTAGCGGCTAGCGGGAGGCCTTACAATGAGCAGTTCTTC.

This clonotype showed up many times. This chain links TRBV5-1 with TRBJ2-1; D remains ambiguous. Germline V gives CDR1 SGHRS, CDR2 YFSETQ. V lost 6 bases and J 0 bases, leaving 13 bases between the germline ends. There are 15 residues in the CDR3. The CDR3 sequence: CASTSLSSSYNEQFF. The DNA for the CDR3 is TGCGCCAGCACATCCCTGTCGAGCTCCTACAATGAGCAGTTCTTC.

At least ten counts were recorded for this clonotype. The chain recombines TRBV5-1 with TRBJ2-3; tentatively, D is TRBD1 (6 bases). The CDR3 length is 15 residues. V dropped 2 bases and J dropped 2 bases, with 12 bases sitting between them. CDR1 is SGHRS and CDR2 is YFSETQ in the germline V gene. Here the CDR3 reads CASSLRTEITDTQYF. The CDR3 DNA is TGCGCCAGCAGCTTAAGGACAGAGATCACAGATACGCAGTATTTT.